This T cell receptor (beta chain) was identified during a study of T cells after yellow fever vaccination. A process of 5'RACE template switching, which added a universal primer site and UMIs, was used to make TCR cDNA. TCRdb passed the 5' RACE reads through MiXCR, listing each CDR3 protein once. The sample holds 300,000 to 350,000 distinct CDR3 sequences, 3% to 4.5% seen once. This clonotype has only a few counts. This sample comprised PBMCs, obtained 5 days after the yellow fever booster vaccination. The receptor comes from a man younger than 30 who received the YFV17D yellow fever vaccine.

The CDR3 coding sequence is TGTGCCAGCAGCCTAAGACTTGAGCAGTTCTTC. Its protein product is CASSLRLEQFF. The chain uses TRBV5-6 and TRBJ2-1, with D unclear. Trimming removed 4 bases from V and 9 bases from J, with 8 bases in between. Germline CDR1 SGHDT, CDR2 YYEEEE. This CDR3 spans 11 amino acids.